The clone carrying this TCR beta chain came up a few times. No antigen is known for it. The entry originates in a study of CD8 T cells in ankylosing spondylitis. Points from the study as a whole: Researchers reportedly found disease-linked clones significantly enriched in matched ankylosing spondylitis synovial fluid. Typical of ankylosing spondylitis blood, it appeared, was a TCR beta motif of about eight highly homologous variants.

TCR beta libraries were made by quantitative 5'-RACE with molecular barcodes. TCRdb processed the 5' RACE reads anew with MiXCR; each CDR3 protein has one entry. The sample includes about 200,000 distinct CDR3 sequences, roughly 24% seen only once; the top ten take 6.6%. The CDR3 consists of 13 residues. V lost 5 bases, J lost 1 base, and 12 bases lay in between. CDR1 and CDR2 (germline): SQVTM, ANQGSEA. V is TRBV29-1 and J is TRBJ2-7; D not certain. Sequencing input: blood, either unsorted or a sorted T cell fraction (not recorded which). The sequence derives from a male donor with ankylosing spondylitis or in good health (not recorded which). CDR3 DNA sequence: TGCAGCGTTATAGGGCCACTGTCCTACGAGCAGTACTTC. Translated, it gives CSVIGPLSYEQYF.